A single sample is the source of the 22 T cell receptor beta chains below, sequenced in a study of blood T cell repertoires in COVID-19. Sequencing used immunoSEQ multiplex PCR; TCRdb keeps in-frame clones, though not all of them. This sample yields around 180,000 clones, of which about 81% are seen a single time; roughly 12% belongs to the top ten. The sequencing sample was made of peripheral blood. These receptors were obtained from a woman aged 80 or over with COVID-19, enrolled during active disease.

Many counts were recorded for this clone. This sample includes further DNA sequences coding for the same CDR3. The chain uses TRBV18 and TRBJ2-2, with no clear D. Germline V gives CDR1 KGHSH, CDR2 LQKENI. The CDR3 is 13 residues long. V was trimmed by 5 bases and J by 1 base, leaving 5 bases between them. CDR3 region: CASSGQNTGELFF. Here the CDR3 DNA reads TGTGCCAGCTCAGGGCAGAACACCGGGGAGCTGTTTTTT.

The rearrangement joins TRBV10-3 to TRBJ2-7, with 11 nucleotides matching TRBD2. Germline assignment: CDR1 ENHRY and CDR2 SYGVKD. CDR3 length equals 14 residues. V gave up 9 bases and J gave up 2 bases; unmatched junction bases: 6. This CDR3 is CAIRGTSGPYEQYF. The CDR3, as DNA: TGTGCCATTAGAGGGACTAGCGGTCCCTACGAGCAGTACTTC.

V usage is TRBV5-1 and J usage is TRBJ2-3, with TRBD1 matching 10 bases. CDR1 SGHRS and CDR2 YFSETQ come from the germline V gene. The V gene end was trimmed by 0 bases and the J gene end by 5 bases; junction bases not matched to a gene: 3. This CDR3 is 15 amino acids long. The CDR3: CASSLEDRGVDTQYF. DNA for the CDR3: TGCGCCAGCAGCTTGGAGGACAGGGGGGTAGATACGCAGTATTTT.

The CDR3 DNA follows: TGTGCCAGCAGCTCGGGGGGCAGGGTCACCGGGGAGCTGTTTTTT. Translated, it gives CASSSGGRVTGELFF. This rearrangement joins TRBV11-3 to TRBJ2-2, with D tentatively TRBD2 (7 bases). Germline V lookup: CDR1 SGHNT, CDR2 YENEEA. The germline V and J ends were trimmed by 4 bases and 4 bases, with 13 bases remaining between them. CDR3 length: 15 residues.

This chain joins TRBV28 and TRBJ1-1; TRBD1 is a possible D gene (5 bases). V was pared by 2 bases and J by 0 bases, with 7 bases between. CDR3 length equals 14 residues. CDR1 MDHEN and CDR2 SYDVKM come from the germline V gene. DNA for the CDR3: TGTGCCAGCAGTTTACCAGGGTTGAACACTGAAGCTTTCTTT. It codes for CASSLPGLNTEAFF. The variable domain in full, completed from reference TRBV28 and TRBJ1-1, reads DVKVTQSSRYLVKRTGEKVFLECVQDMDHENMFWYRQDPGLGLRLIYFSYDVKMKEKGDIPEGYSVSREKKERFSLILESASTNQTSMYLCASSLPGLNTEAFFGQGTRLTVV.

The chain uses TRBV14 and TRBJ2-5, with D possibly being TRBD2 (5 bases). Germline V CDR1 and CDR2: SGHDN, FVKESK. This CDR3 has 14 residues. V lost 4 bases, J lost 2 bases, and 11 bases lay in between. This CDR3 reads CASSLLTGQETQYF. The CDR3 DNA is TGTGCCAGCAGCCTGTTGACGGGGCAAGAGACCCAGTACTTC.

This clone was seen a handful of times. V is TRBV10-1 and J is TRBJ2-7; tentative D call: TRBD2 (5 bases). Germline CDR1 reads WNHNN; CDR2 reads SYGVQD (reference sequence). This CDR3 region has 15 residues. V lost 0 bases, J lost 2 bases, and 11 bases lay in between. The CDR3, as DNA: TGCGCCAGCAGTGAGTCGTCCGGGGAGCCCTACGAGCAGTACTTC. This gives the protein CASSESSGEPYEQYF.

The DNA for the CDR3 is TGTGCCAGCAGCTTCAGATTGTGGCGGGGATACAATGAGCAGTTCTTC. As protein: CASSFRLWRGYNEQFF. V usage is TRBV7-6 and J usage is TRBJ2-1, with D possibly TRBD2 on 6 matching bases. V was cut by 3 bases and J by 4 bases, with 16 bases left in between. Germline-derived CDR1 and CDR2 are SGHVS and FNYEAQ. The length of the CDR3 is 16 residues.

The V gene is TRBV2, the J gene TRBJ2-3, with D perhaps TRBD1 (5 bases). The CDR3 is 13 amino acids. Trimming took 4 bases from V and 6 from J, leaving 11 bases between them. Per germline, CDR1 SNHLY and CDR2 FYNNEI. The CDR3 loop is CASSGGPWDTQYF. CDR3 nucleotide sequence: TGTGCCAGCAGTGGGGGCCCATGGGATACGCAGTATTTT.

The chain has TRBV3-1 (or the pseudogene TRBV3-2) and TRBJ2-5; 9 bases match TRBD2. Germline CDR1 is LGHDT and CDR2 is YNNKEL (reference sequence). With 4 bases clipped from V and 3 bases from J, the junction kept 15 bases outside the gene matches. This CDR3 has 18 amino acids. The CDR3 loop reads CASSPIRGGAAAKETQYF. CDR3 bases: TGTGCCAGCAGCCCTATTCGCGGGGGGGCCGCGGCTAAAGAGACCCAGTACTTC.

The chain joins TRBV6-5 to TRBJ1-4, with D possibly matching TRBD1 (5 bases). Between the trimmed V and J ends, which lost 1 base and 8 bases, there was a span of 14 bases. This CDR3 contains 15 residues. Germline loops: CDR1 MNHEY, CDR2 SVGAGI. The CDR3, as DNA: TGTGCCAGCAGTTACTGGGGGGGGTCCGAGGAAAAACTGTTTTTT. The encoded protein is CASSYWGGSEEKLFF.

This chain links TRBV7-2 with TRBJ2-1; TRBD2 matches 9 bases. Germline values: CDR1 SGHTA, CDR2 FQGNSA. V lost 0 bases and J lost 0; bases outside the gene matches: 12. CDR3 length: 20 amino acids. The CDR3 nucleotides read TGTGCCAGCAGCTTAGCTCAGCTAGCGGGAAAACCTACCTCCTACAATGAGCAGTTCTTC. This sequence encodes CASSLAQLAGKPTSYNEQFF.

This chain uses TRBV5-6 with TRBJ1-1; D might be TRBD1 (5 bases). Per germline, CDR1 SGHDT and CDR2 YYEEEE. This CDR3 has 16 amino acids. The V gene lost 3 bases and the J gene lost 4 bases, with 19 bases spanning the gap. The CDR3 bases are TGTGCCAGCAGCTCGGTACGGGGGGTGGGAGGCACTGAAGCTTTCTTT. Translation gives CASSSVRGVGGTEAFF.

The CDR3 sequence: CASSRGQGDTGELFF. The DNA for the CDR3 is TGTGCCAGCTCCCGTGGACAGGGGGACACCGGGGAGCTGTTTTTT. The gene calls are TRBV18 and TRBJ2-2; 10 bases are a match to TRBD1. Germline lookup yields CDR1 KGHSH and CDR2 LQKENI. Trimming removed 6 bases from V and 3 bases from J; junction bases left unmatched: 4. The CDR3 runs to 15 residues. The whole variable domain, remainder taken from reference TRBV18 and TRBJ2-2, is NAGVMQNPRHLVRRRGQEARLRCSPMKGHSHVYWYRQLPEEGLKFMVYLQKENIIDESGMPKERFSAEFPKEGPSILRIQQVVRGDSAAYFCASSRGQGDTGELFFGEGSRLTVL.

The genes are TRBV6-5 and TRBJ2-7; D unclear. Germline loops: CDR1 MNHEY, CDR2 SVGAGI. Trimming cost V 6 bases and J 0 bases, with 9 bases left between them. The CDR3 contains 13 residues. The DNA for the CDR3 is TGTGCCAGCAGCCCATTCAGCTCCTACGAGCAGTACTTC. Amino acids: CASSPFSSYEQYF.

The chain recombines TRBV4-1 with TRBJ2-7, with 9 bases identical to TRBD2. The J segment lost 6 bases and the V segment lost 1 base, leaving 16 bases of the junction unmatched. Germline-derived CDR1 and CDR2 are MGHRA and YSYEKL. CDR3 size: 18 residues. The CDR3 reads CASSQVSSSGRYRSEQYF. The CDR3 nucleotides read TGCGCCAGCAGCCAAGTATCCTCCAGCGGGAGGTATCGGAGCGAGCAGTACTTC.

This chain connects TRBV18 to TRBJ1-6; 7 bases fit TRBD1. Germline V lookup: CDR1 KGHSH, CDR2 LQKENI. V lost 2 bases to trimming and J lost 8 bases; unmatched junction nucleotides: 3. This CDR3 has 14 residues. In DNA, the CDR3 is TGTGCCAGCTCACCAAATGACAGGGATTCACCCCTCCACTTT. This codes for CASSPNDRDSPLHF.

V usage is TRBV30 and J usage is TRBJ2-4, with D perhaps TRBD2 (6 bases). Germline values: CDR1 GTSNPN, CDR2 SVGIG (reference sequence). This CDR3 region has 13 residues. Deletions cut 2 bases from V and 8 bases from J, with 13 bases between. For the CDR3, the DNA is TGTGCCTGGAGTTTCCAGGGACTTTACATTCAGTACTTC. Translated: CAWSFQGLYIQYF.

This chain links TRBV2 with TRBJ2-1; TRBD2 is a possible D gene (5 bases). The CDR3 is 12 amino acids. Germline CDR1 reads SNHLY; CDR2 reads FYNNEI. Trimming removed 5 bases at V and 8 bases at J, with 10 bases between. As DNA, the CDR3 is TGTGCCAGCAGTTTCCTAGCCGATGAGCAGTTCTTC. Translation gives CASSFLADEQFF.

The chain combines TRBV19 with TRBJ1-2, with TRBD1 as a possible D gene (5 bases). V lost 8 bases and J 4 bases, leaving 11 bases between the germline ends. The CDR3 covers 12 residues. The germline V gene encodes CDR1 LNHDA and CDR2 SQIVND (reference sequence). The CDR3 region has the DNA TGTGCCAGTGCGCAGGGCGGCTATGGCTACACCTTC. Protein product: CASAQGGYGYTF.

This clone has only a few counts. The chain joins TRBV7-8 to TRBJ2-7; 11 positions match TRBD2. J lost 2 bases, V lost 5 bases, and 5 bases had no gene match. Germline CDR1 is SGHVS and CDR2 is FQNEAQ. The CDR3 has 15 amino acids. This CDR3 reads CASSPTSGATYEQYF. The CDR3 DNA follows: TGTGCCAGCAGCCCGACTAGCGGGGCAACCTACGAGCAGTACTTC.

The CDR3 protein is CASKDRGQINYGYTF. In DNA, the CDR3 is TGTGCCAGCAAAGACAGGGGGCAGATTAACTATGGCTACACCTTC. The V gene is TRBV6-5, the J gene TRBJ1-2; 10 bases are a match to TRBD1. The V and J ends lost 7 bases and 1 base, in that order; junction bases with no gene match: 6. The length of the CDR3 is 15 residues. Germline values: CDR1 MNHEY, CDR2 SVGAGI.